This T cell receptor (beta chain) was identified in a study of blood T cell repertoires in COVID-19. Generated by immunoSEQ multiplex PCR, the TCRdb table keeps only in-frame clones and is missing some. The profile shows 50,000 to 80,000 clones, about 88% of them singletons. Cohort placement rested on clinical history that participants reported themselves. V was pared by 5 bases and J by 0 bases, with 16 bases between. Per germline, CDR1 LNHDA and CDR2 SQIVND (reference sequence). This CDR3 contains 17 residues. The count of this clone is one. The chain is built from TRBV19 and TRBJ1-4; D not certain. The sequenced sample was PBMCs or T cells enriched from blood (not recorded which). The sequence was collected from a woman between 35 and 50 years old who had recovered from COVID-19. Here the CDR3 reads CASSPPTGYATNEKLFF. CDR3 bases: TGTGCCAGTAGTCCACCTACGGGGTATGCAACTAATGAAAAACTGTTTTTT.